A single T cell receptor (beta chain) is shown here with its context. This entry comes from a study of T cell changes during pregnancy in multiple sclerosis. Germline V gives CDR1 MNHNY, CDR2 SVGAGI (reference sequence). The CDR3 loop spans 14 amino acids. The V segment lost 6 bases and the J segment 2 bases; nucleotides outside the gene matches: 3. Sequenced by immunoSEQ multiplex PCR; TCRdb stores in-frame clones only, minus some. The sample has roughly 73,000 clones, about 92% seen once. J is TRBJ1-5 and V is TRBV6-6; 8 bases line up with TRBD1. The material sequenced was peripheral blood, taken in the second trimester of pregnancy. The sequence came from a female donor in good health, enrolled as a control in a pregnancy study. DNA for the CDR3: TGTGCCAGCAGCTCGGACAGGGGCAATCAGCCCCAGCATTTT. Its translation: CASSSDRGNQPQHF.